The next 22 T cell receptor beta chains were all read from a single sample in a study of blood T cell repertoires in COVID-19. Assay used: immunoSEQ multiplex PCR; TCRdb lists only in-frame clones, some missing. The repertoire has 250,000 to 300,000 clones, about nine tenths of them found once; the top ten carry roughly a sixth. Sequencing used PBMCs or T cells enriched from blood (not recorded which). These TCRs come from a young man who had recovered from COVID-19.

This clone was picked up one time. The rearrangement joins TRBV30 to TRBJ1-1, with TRBD1 matching over 9 bases. Trimming took 6 bases from V and 1 from J; bases not matched to a gene: 6. From germline, CDR1 is GTSNPN and CDR2 SVGIG (reference sequence). The CDR3 totals 14 residues. In nucleotides, the CDR3 is TGTGCCTGTACAACAGGGGGCCCGAACACTGAAGCTTTCTTT. It yields the protein CACTTGGPNTEAFF.

The chain carries TRBV12-3 or TRBV12-4 and TRBJ2-1, with D possibly being TRBD2 (7 bases). The CDR3 spans 13 residues. V was pared by 7 bases and J by 7 bases, with 14 bases between. CDR3: CASTPRGANEQFF. The CDR3 DNA follows: TGTGCCAGCACCCCACGGGGGGCGAATGAGCAGTTCTTC.

This clone has more than one count but fewer than ten. V is TRBV10-3 and J is TRBJ2-2, with D possibly matching TRBD1 (5 bases). The V end lost 6 bases, the J end lost 6 bases, and 14 bases lay between the germline ends. Germline V lookup: CDR1 ENHRY, CDR2 SYGVKD. The CDR3 is 14 amino acids. The CDR3: CAISEKQAPGELFF. Written as DNA, the CDR3 is TGTGCCATCAGCGAGAAACAGGCCCCCGGGGAGCTGTTTTTT.

The chain has TRBV19 and TRBJ1-2; 9 bases map to TRBD1. The junction had 5 bases not matched to a gene; V was cut back by 3 bases and J by 6 bases. CDR3 length: 14 residues. Germline lookup yields CDR1 LNHDA and CDR2 SQIVND (reference sequence). The CDR3 bases are TGTGCCAGTAGTATCCGGGACAGGGTCCATGGCTACACCTTC. Translated: CASSIRDRVHGYTF.

The chain is built from TRBV5-1 and TRBJ2-3; 8 bases align to TRBD1. With 6 bases clipped from V and 0 bases from J, the junction kept 3 bases outside the gene matches. CDR3 length: 14 residues. Germline V gene lookup returns CDR1 SGHRS and CDR2 YFSETQ. CDR3 coding DNA: TGCGCCAGCAACGACAGGGGTAGCACAGATACGCAGTATTTT. Translation: CASNDRGSTDTQYF.

The chain carries TRBV30 and TRBJ1-5; D gene uncertain. Germline lookup yields CDR1 GTSNPN and CDR2 SVGIG (reference sequence). The CDR3 runs 13 residues. V was cut by 0 bases and J by 5 bases, with 8 bases left in between. CDR3 loop: CAWSVAVDQPQHF. The CDR3 nucleotides are TGTGCCTGGAGTGTAGCCGTTGATCAGCCCCAGCATTTT.

The chain combines TRBV19 with TRBJ2-5, with D maybe TRBD1 (6 bases). V was trimmed by 3 bases and J by 5 bases, leaving 16 bases between them. In germline, CDR1 is LNHDA, CDR2 SQIVND (reference sequence). CDR3 length: 15 amino acids. CDR3 sequence reads: CASSIQGSGIETQYF. The CDR3 DNA reads TGTGCCAGTAGTATCCAGGGGTCTGGGATTGAGACCCAGTACTTC.

The rearrangement joins TRBV6-1 to TRBJ1-5; D is uncertain. The ends were cut back, 2 bases at V and 9 bases at J, with 14 bases in the middle. The germline CDR1 and CDR2 sequences are MNHNS and SASEGT. This CDR3 region has 14 residues. CDR3 nucleotides: TGTGCCAGCAGTGAAAATGCTCCGGGGAGGCCCCAGCATTTT. This encodes CASSENAPGRPQHF.

CDR3 sequence (DNA): TGTGCCAGCAGCCCCCAGTGGCGGGAGACGACAGATACGCAGTATTTT. This sequence encodes CASSPQWRETTDTQYF. The chain carries TRBV11-2 and TRBJ2-3; the match to TRBD2 covers 7 bases. CDR3 size: 16 residues. V lost 5 bases to trimming and J lost 3 bases; unmatched junction nucleotides: 11. Germline V gives CDR1 SGHAT, CDR2 FQNNGV.

The chain combines TRBV18 with TRBJ2-2, with 13 bases that match TRBD2. The CDR3 has 20 amino acids. Germline loops: CDR1 KGHSH, CDR2 LQKENI. With V trimmed by 0 bases and J by 0 bases, 7 bases remained unmatched. CDR3 amino acids: CASSPPILAGGKANTGELFF. CDR3 sequence (DNA): TGTGCCAGCTCACCACCGATACTAGCGGGAGGGAAGGCGAACACCGGGGAGCTGTTTTTT. Variable domain in full (rest from reference TRBV18 and TRBJ2-2): NAGVMQNPRHLVRRRGQEARLRCSPMKGHSHVYWYRQLPEEGLKFMVYLQKENIIDESGMPKERFSAEFPKEGPSILRIQQVVRGDSAAYFCASSPPILAGGKANTGELFFGEGSRLTVL.

This clone was observed once. The rearrangement uses TRBV18 and TRBJ1-3, with D unclear. With 0 bases removed from V and 2 bases from J, the gap between germline ends came to 11 bases. In germline, CDR1 is KGHSH, CDR2 LQKENI. The CDR3 has 16 residues. CDR3 nucleotide sequence: TGTGCCAGCTCACCACCGGTCAGACTAACTGGAAACACCATATATTTT. Residues: CASSPPVRLTGNTIYF.

The chain joins TRBV7-2 to TRBJ2-5, with D tentatively TRBD1 (5 bases). V dropped 5 bases and J dropped 0 bases, with 13 bases sitting between them. Germline assignment: CDR1 SGHTA and CDR2 FQGNSA. This CDR3 contains 15 residues. In nucleotides, the CDR3 is TGTGCCAGCAGCCAGCCAGACAGAAACCAAGAGACCCAGTACTTC. It specifies CASSQPDRNQETQYF. The full variable domain, in which reference TRBV7-2 and TRBJ2-5 provide the parts outside the CDR3, is GAGVSQSPSNKVTEKGKDVELRCDPISGHTALYWYRQSLGQGLEFLIYFQGNSAPDKSGLPSDRFSAERTGGSVSTLTIQRTQQEDSAVYLCASSQPDRNQETQYFGPGTRLLVL.

The CDR3 loop is CASSLETPDLFF. CDR3 bases: TGTGCCAGCAGCTTAGAGACTCCCGATCTGTTTTTT. This chain connects TRBV7-9 to TRBJ1-4; no definite D call. Per germline, CDR1 SEHNR and CDR2 FQNEAQ (reference sequence). The CDR3 spans 12 residues. Trimming removed 1 base at V and 14 bases at J, with 11 bases between.

This rearrangement joins TRBV5-1 to TRBJ1-3; D unresolved. V was pared by 0 bases and J by 1 base, with 11 bases between. CDR1 is SGHRS, CDR2 YFSETQ, per germline. The CDR3 consists of 16 residues. CDR3 DNA: TGCGCCAGCAGCTTGGGGGCCCAGGCTTCTGGAAACACCATATATTTT. Protein product: CASSLGAQASGNTIYF. Full variable domain (outside the CDR3, taken from reference TRBV5-1 and TRBJ1-3): KAGVTQTPRYLIKTRGQQVTLSCSPISGHRSVSWYQQTPGQGLQFLFEYFSETQRNKGNFPGRFSGRQFSNSRSEMNVSTLELGDSALYLCASSLGAQASGNTIYFGEGSWLTVV.

On this clone itself: Other DNA sequences in the sample encode the same CDR3. This chain links TRBV5-1 with TRBJ2-3; no definite D call. Germline CDR1 is SGHRS and CDR2 is YFSETQ. Trimming pared 0 bases from V and 1 base from J, leaving 6 bases between. The CDR3 consists of 14 residues. The CDR3 region has the DNA TGCGCCAGCAGCTTGGGAACGGGCACAGATACGCAGTATTTT. It encodes CASSLGTGTDTQYF.

About this clone: At one of its ends the junction is not consistent with the germline gene, which may arise from a read error. The V and J genes are TRBV6-1 and TRBJ2-5; 7 positions agree with TRBD2. Looked up from germline, CDR1 is MNHNS and CDR2 is SASEGT. The CDR3 runs 16 residues. CDR3 sequence: CASREGTSAYQETQYF. The CDR3, as DNA: TGTGCCAGCAGGGAAGGCACTAGCGCGTACCAAGAGACCCAGTACTTC.

The chain recombines TRBV27 with TRBJ1-2; 10 positions agree with TRBD1. V was clipped by 5 bases and J by 8 bases; unmatched bases: 5. This CDR3 has 13 amino acids. CDR1 and CDR2 from the germline V gene are MNHEY and SMNVEV (reference sequence). The CDR3 region has the DNA TGTGCCAGCAGTCTAGACAGGGGGCACGGCTACACCTTC. The encoded protein is CASSLDRGHGYTF.

This chain uses TRBV10-3 with TRBJ2-5; maybe TRBD1 (6 bases). The CDR3 covers 14 residues. Germline-derived CDR1 and CDR2 are ENHRY and SYGVKD. Deletions cut 5 bases from V and 1 base from J, with 11 bases between. CDR3 sequence: CAISPTGFQETQYF. In nucleotides, the CDR3 is TGTGCCATCAGTCCAACAGGGTTCCAAGAGACCCAGTACTTC.

The chain combines TRBV30 with TRBJ2-1, with TRBD2 matching 13 bases. CDR1 GTSNPN and CDR2 SVGIG come from the germline V gene (reference sequence). The CDR3 contains 14 residues. V was clipped by 4 bases and J by 9 bases; unmatched bases: 6. CDR3 sequence: CAWTTGLAGLEQFF. The CDR3 region has the DNA TGTGCCTGGACCACGGGACTAGCGGGACTTGAGCAGTTCTTC.

The chain carries TRBV2 and TRBJ1-1; 9 nucleotides agree with TRBD1. J lost 7 bases, V lost 7 bases, and 10 bases had no gene match. The CDR3 contains 14 residues. In germline, CDR1 is SNHLY, CDR2 FYNNEI. In DNA, the CDR3 is TGTGCCAGCAAAGGATACAGGGGGCGGGTTGAAGCTTTCTTT. Protein product: CASKGYRGRVEAFF.

The J gene is TRBJ1-2, the V gene TRBV6-5; a weak D match, TRBD1 (5 bases). The CDR3 loop spans 14 amino acids. Germline CDR1 reads MNHEY; CDR2 reads SVGAGI. Trimming cost V 4 bases and J 8 bases, with 17 bases left between them. For the CDR3, the DNA is TGTGCCAGCAGTTTTTTTTTAGGGGATTACGGCTACACCTTC. Amino acid sequence: CASSFFLGDYGYTF.

The genes are TRBV11-2 and TRBJ2-1; D not resolved. CDR3 length equals 15 residues. Trimming cost V 2 bases and J 6 bases, with 14 bases left between them. Per germline, CDR1 SGHAT and CDR2 FQNNGV. CDR3 sequence reads: CASSLIPGYPNEQFF. The CDR3 DNA reads TGTGCCAGCAGCTTAATACCCGGGTACCCCAATGAGCAGTTCTTC. Full variable domain (missing parts from reference TRBV11-2 and TRBJ2-1): EAGVAQSPRYKIIEKRQSVAFWCNPISGHATLYWYQQILGQGPKLLIQFQNNGVVDDSQLPKDRFSAERLKGVDSTLKIQPAKLEDSAVYLCASSLIPGYPNEQFFGPGTRLTVL.